The 6 T cell receptor beta chains presented below share a single source sample, sequenced in a study of blood T cells in healthy people across ages. The second PCR ran roughly 7 to 12 cycles with a sample-barcoded 5' primer and J-beta primers. Each CDR3 protein gets one entry after TCRdb re-called the 5' RACE reads with MiXCR. The sample records some 940,000 distinct CDR3 sequences, almost 30% being singletons. The data were also submitted as part of a second study, on T cells of mothers and their children.

The sample comprised blood. The origin of the receptors is a woman in her thirties or forties in good health.

As regards this clonotype: Possible read error: a much larger clone is one base away. The chain carries TRBV20-1 and TRBJ2-5, with 8 bases fitting TRBD1. This CDR3 contains 16 residues. Looked up from germline, CDR1 is DFQATT and CDR2 is SNEGSKA (reference sequence). The CDR3 sequence: CSARKTGGRNQETQDF. CDR3 bases: TGCAGTGCTAGAAAAACAGGGGGGAGAAACCAAGAGACCCAGGACTTC.

As regards this clonotype: Since a much larger clone is just one base distant, this may be a read error. The V and J genes are TRBV7-2 and TRBJ2-7; the D is unclear. The CDR3 extends over 13 amino acids. Looked up from germline, CDR1 is SGHTA and CDR2 is FQGNSA. V was cut by 6 bases and J by 4 bases, with 13 bases left in between. The CDR3 nucleotides read TGTGCCAGCAGGCCGGACGGATGGTACGAGCAGTACTTC. This translates into CASRPDGWYEQYF.

This clonotype was picked up a small number of times. This chain joins TRBV7-2 and TRBJ2-4; D is perhaps TRBD2 (5 bases). V dropped 5 bases and J dropped 6 bases, with 17 bases sitting between them. This CDR3 is built from 15 residues. CDR1 and CDR2 from the germline V gene are SGHTA and FQGNSA. The CDR3 DNA follows: TGTGCCAGCAGCCTCGAAGGGCTCGGGGTAAACATTCAGTACTTC. This codes for CASSLEGLGVNIQYF.

The gene calls are TRBV2 and TRBJ2-1; TRBD2 might be the D (7 bases). The CDR3 is 14 residues long. Germline-derived CDR1 and CDR2 are SNHLY and FYNNEI. The V end lost 7 bases, the J end lost 3 bases, and 13 bases lay between the germline ends. CDR3 in DNA: TGTGCCAGCAATTGGGAGGGGGGCTACAATGAGCAGTTCTTC. It encodes CASNWEGGYNEQFF.

The chain links TRBV7-2 to TRBJ2-7, with D perhaps matching TRBD1 (6 bases). Near its end, the DNA agrees better with TRBJ2-5, so the J call may be wrong. The CDR3 is 15 residues long. Germline-derived CDR1 and CDR2 are SGHTA and FQGNSA. CDR3: CASSLVWDKKETQYF. The DNA for the CDR3 is TGTGCCAGCAGCTTAGTTTGGGACAAGAAGGAGACCCAGTACTTC.

This clonotype has just a few counts. The chain carries TRBV7-2 and TRBJ2-4; D may correspond to TRBD1 or TRBD2 (6 bases each). The J call is uncertain, as TRBJ2-7 better fits the DNA end. The germline gives CDR1 SGHTA, CDR2 FQGNSA. This CDR3 comprises 15 residues. CDR3 sequence (DNA): TGTGCCAGCAGCTTAGGGAGGGGTACAGGGTACGAGCAGTACTTC. Translated, it gives CASSLGRGTGYEQYF.